A single sample is the source of the 30 T cell receptor beta chains below, sequenced in a study of cytomegalovirus exposure and HLA in healthy donors. PCR was performed using 60 Vbeta and 13 Jbeta primers. This table comes from immunoSEQ multiplex PCR, and its TCRdb copy is limited to in-frame clones, with some not included. The sample has about 130,000 clones, approximately 80% seen once. The sequenced sample was PBMCs. All receptors come from a woman aged 55-70 years in good health and CMV-seronegative.

This clone was observed a few times. This chain links TRBV5-1 with TRBJ2-7; 15 nucleotides align to TRBD2. The V segment lost 4 bases and the J segment 6 bases; nucleotides outside the gene matches: 11. Germline assignment: CDR1 SGHRS and CDR2 YFSETQ. CDR3 length: 17 amino acids. The CDR3 reads CASSLGLAGGLQTEQYF. The DNA for the CDR3 is TGCGCCAGCAGCCTGGGACTAGCGGGGGGCCTCCAAACCGAGCAGTACTTC.

This clone has only a few counts. The chain is built from TRBV6-5 and TRBJ1-2; 10 bases fit TRBD1. The CDR3 covers 14 residues. With 5 bases clipped from V and 7 bases from J, the junction kept 7 bases outside the gene matches. Germline V gene sequence: CDR1 MNHEY, CDR2 SVGAGI. CDR3 bases: TGTGCCAGCAGTGCAGGGGACAGGGGATTTGGCTACACCTTC. Amino acid sequence: CASSAGDRGFGYTF.

The rearrangement joins TRBV11-2 to TRBJ2-1; the match to TRBD1 covers 7 bases. CDR1 SGHAT and CDR2 FQNNGV come from the germline V gene. J gave up 2 bases and V 1 base, and 5 bases lay outside the gene matches. This CDR3 has 16 amino acids. As DNA, the CDR3 is TGTGCCAGCAGCTTAGGTCGAGACAGGGCCTACAATGAGCAGTTCTTC. This translates into CASSLGRDRAYNEQFF.

This clone showed up just once. The rearrangement joins TRBV5-1 to TRBJ2-5; 11 bases fit TRBD1. This CDR3 has 15 amino acids. Germline loops: CDR1 SGHRS, CDR2 YFSETQ. V gave up 4 bases and J gave up 2 bases; unmatched junction bases: 4. CDR3 nucleotides: TGCGCCAGCAGCATCCGGGACAGGGGGCAAGAGACCCAGTACTTC. It encodes CASSIRDRGQETQYF. Together with reference TRBV5-1 and TRBJ2-5, the CDR3 gives the full variable domain: KAGVTQTPRYLIKTRGQQVTLSCSPISGHRSVSWYQQTPGQGLQFLFEYFSETQRNKGNFPGRFSGRQFSNSRSEMNVSTLELGDSALYLCASSIRDRGQETQYFGPGTRLLVL.

The CDR3 DNA sequence: TGTGCCAGCAGCCAAGGGTCTAGCACCAGGACAGATACGCAGTATTTT. Its translation: CASSQGSSTRTDTQYF. The chain is built from TRBV14 and TRBJ2-3, with a weak D call TRBD2 (5 bases). There are 16 residues in the CDR3. The germline CDR1 and CDR2 sequences are SGHDN and FVKESK. Trimming shortened V by 1 base and J by 3 bases, and 14 bases separated the two germline ends.

The chain employs TRBV6-1 and TRBJ1-1; D is possibly TRBD1 (5 bases). CDR1 and CDR2 (germline): MNHNS, SASEGT. The ends were cut back, 5 bases at V and 1 base at J, with 11 bases in the middle. CDR3 length: 14 amino acids. The CDR3 DNA sequence: TGTGCCAGCAGTTCGGATACAGGGAACACTGAAGCTTTCTTT. As protein: CASSSDTGNTEAFF.

The chain recombines TRBV19 with TRBJ2-2; the match to TRBD1 covers 7 bases. Germline V CDR1 and CDR2: LNHDA, SQIVND (reference sequence). CDR3 length: 16 residues. V gave up 4 bases and J gave up 4 bases; unmatched junction bases: 9. The CDR3 coding sequence is TGTGCCAGTAGTACAAGACAGGGAAAAATCACCGGGGAGCTGTTTTTT. It encodes CASSTRQGKITGELFF.

The chain carries TRBV14 and TRBJ2-7, with 7 positions matching TRBD2. Germline-derived CDR1 and CDR2 are SGHDN and FVKESK. V lost 0 bases and J lost 2; bases outside the gene matches: 7. The CDR3 contains 16 residues. CDR3 protein: CASSQERLADTYEQYF. CDR3 DNA: TGTGCCAGCAGCCAAGAGCGTCTAGCGGACACCTACGAGCAGTACTTC.

The table lists this clone with a few counts. The chain couples TRBV4-2 to TRBJ2-1; 9 bases map to TRBD2. J was trimmed by 0 bases and V by 1 base; bases with no gene match: 10. This CDR3 region has 19 residues. CDR1 and CDR2 from the germline V gene are LGHNA and YNFKEQ. Here the CDR3 DNA reads TGTGCCAGCAGCCAAGGACTAGCGGCCATCCTCAGCTCCTACAATGAGCAGTTCTTC. It translates to CASSQGLAAILSSYNEQFF.

The V call is TRBV6-5, the J call TRBJ2-7, with 7 bases that match TRBD1. Trimming at V came to 6 bases and at J to 4 bases, leaving 9 bases not matched to a gene. Germline lookup yields CDR1 MNHEY and CDR2 SVGAGI. The CDR3 spans 14 residues. In DNA, the CDR3 is TGTGCCAGCAGGTTCCGGGACAGCTTATACGAGCAGTACTTC. Residues: CASRFRDSLYEQYF.

The chain employs TRBV5-1 and TRBJ2-1; TRBD1 aligns across 7 bases. This CDR3 spans 15 amino acids. Trimming cost V 4 bases and J 4 bases; bases outside gene matches: 8. Germline lookup yields CDR1 SGHRS and CDR2 YFSETQ. DNA for the CDR3: TGCGCCAGCAGCCTACAGGGGTCTGCTTACAATGAGCAGTTCTTC. Amino acid sequence: CASSLQGSAYNEQFF.

In this sample, this clone turned up a few times. The genes are TRBV4-1 and TRBJ2-7, with a weak D call TRBD2 (5 bases). Trimming shortened V by 4 bases and J by 1 base, and 14 bases separated the two germline ends. Germline values: CDR1 MGHRA, CDR2 YSYEKL. The CDR3 has 15 amino acids. DNA of the CDR3: TGCGCCAGCAGCCCTGAACCAACTAGTTCCTACGAGCAGTACTTC. Its protein product is CASSPEPTSSYEQYF.

The gene calls are TRBV15 and TRBJ2-5, with D possibly being TRBD1 (8 bases). The V and J ends lost 4 bases and 2 bases respectively, with 14 bases between them. This CDR3 region has 15 residues. CDR1 and CDR2 from the germline V gene are LNHNV and YYDKDF (reference sequence). The DNA for the CDR3 is TGTGCCACCAGCAAAGGACAGGGAGGGCAAGAGACCCAGTACTTC. It is translated as CATSKGQGGQETQYF.

This rearrangement joins TRBV28 to TRBJ2-7, with 8 bases fitting TRBD1. V lost 6 bases and J lost 3; bases outside the gene matches: 7. CDR1 and CDR2 (germline): MDHEN, SYDVKM. This CDR3 has 14 amino acids. This CDR3 is CASRQQGVFYEQYF. CDR3 bases: TGTGCCAGCAGGCAACAGGGGGTTTTCTACGAGCAGTACTTC.

The chain recombines TRBV7-9 with TRBJ2-5; possibly TRBD1 for D (5 bases). Germline values: CDR1 SEHNR, CDR2 FQNEAQ (reference sequence). V lost 7 bases and J lost 1, with 13 bases in between. The CDR3 totals 14 residues. The chain's CDR3 is CASKQVTGQETQYF. The CDR3 DNA reads TGTGCCAGCAAGCAGGTCACAGGCCAAGAGACCCAGTACTTC.

This clone was detected only once. The chain employs TRBV9 and TRBJ2-5, with TRBD1 identical over 11 bases. The J call may be wrong; the DNA end is better matched by TRBJ2-7. The CDR3 runs 16 residues. Germline V gene data show CDR1 as SGDLS and CDR2 as YYNGEE. CDR3 in amino acids: CASSAGPRTGGVEQYF. CDR3 sequence (DNA): TGTGCCAGCAGCGCCGGACCGAGGACAGGGGGCGTCGAGCAGTACTTC.

The sample holds a few counts of this clone. CDR3 protein: CASSIDGITEAFF. The CDR3, as DNA: TGTGCCAGCAGTATAGATGGTATCACTGAAGCTTTCTTT. The rearrangement joins TRBV6-6 to TRBJ1-1; no clear D gene. The V gene lost 5 bases and the J gene lost 4 bases, with 11 bases spanning the gap. Germline loops: CDR1 MNHNY, CDR2 SVGAGI (reference sequence). The CDR3 contains 13 residues.

The chain has TRBV5-8 and TRBJ2-1; TRBD1 matches 7 bases. V was clipped by 1 base and J by 6 bases; unmatched bases: 7. Per the germline V gene, CDR1 is SGHTS and CDR2 is YDEGEE. This CDR3 spans 15 amino acids. Here the CDR3 reads CASSLLGQPFNEQFF. CDR3 bases: TGTGCCAGCAGCTTGTTGGGACAGCCATTCAATGAGCAGTTCTTC.

About this clone itself: Different DNA sequences within this sample yield the same CDR3. V usage is TRBV7-8 and J usage is TRBJ2-7; 7 bases map to TRBD2. Trimming at V came to 5 bases and at J to 2 bases, leaving 6 bases not matched to a gene. This CDR3 is 14 amino acids long. Germline values: CDR1 SGHVS, CDR2 FQNEAQ. The CDR3: CASSLRETTYEQYF. In DNA, the CDR3 is TGTGCCAGCAGCCTGCGGGAGACCACCTACGAGCAGTACTTC.

This sequence joins TRBV7-6 and TRBJ2-7, with a weak D call TRBD2 (6 bases). The CDR3 runs to 17 residues. V was pared by 2 bases and J by 0 bases, with 17 bases between. Per the germline V gene, CDR1 is SGHVS and CDR2 is FNYEAQ. CDR3 amino acids: CASSLFPRGPLSYEQYF. For the CDR3, the DNA is TGTGCCAGCAGCTTATTCCCGCGGGGTCCTCTCTCCTACGAGCAGTACTTC.

This clone was found a few times. This chain uses TRBV7-2 with TRBJ2-7; 7 bases map to TRBD1. Trimming took 5 bases from V and 4 from J; bases not matched to a gene: 8. The CDR3 totals 14 residues. Germline V lookup: CDR1 SGHTA, CDR2 FQGNSA. The CDR3 loop is CASSKWTGLYEQYF. The CDR3 bases are TGTGCCAGCAGCAAATGGACAGGATTGTACGAGCAGTACTTC.

The chain employs TRBV14 and TRBJ2-2; 10 bases agree with TRBD1. The CDR3 is made up of 18 amino acids. Germline CDR1 and CDR2: SGHDN and FVKESK. V dropped 4 bases and J dropped 6; count of bases not matched to a gene: 14. The CDR3 region has the DNA TGTGCCAGCAGCCCCCGGACCCCCGGACAGGGGGGGGCCGGGGAGCTGTTTTTT. Its translation is CASSPRTPGQGGAGELFF.

This clone occurred a few times. The chain joins TRBV5-1 to TRBJ1-1; TRBD1 matches 9 bases. Germline CDR1 SGHRS, CDR2 YFSETQ. This CDR3 spans 16 amino acids. The junction had 10 bases not matched to a gene; V was cut back by 5 bases and J by 2 bases. Here the CDR3 DNA reads TGCGCCAGCAGGCTCGGACAGGGGTTTGAAAACACTGAAGCTTTCTTT. The encoded protein is CASRLGQGFENTEAFF. The full variable domain, rest sourced from reference TRBV5-1 and TRBJ1-1, is KAGVTQTPRYLIKTRGQQVTLSCSPISGHRSVSWYQQTPGQGLQFLFEYFSETQRNKGNFPGRFSGRQFSNSRSEMNVSTLELGDSALYLCASRLGQGFENTEAFFGQGTRLTVV.

This clone appeared a few times. The rearrangement joins TRBV5-1 to TRBJ2-3; TRBD1 matches at 7 bases. CDR1 is SGHRS, CDR2 YFSETQ, per germline. V gave up 5 bases and J gave up 0 bases; unmatched junction bases: 18. The CDR3 has 19 residues. CDR3 DNA: TGCGCCAGCAGTACCACCACAGCCGTAGGGACAGCTAGCACAGATACGCAGTATTTT. Translated: CASSTTTAVGTASTDTQYF. Filled out from reference TRBV5-1 and TRBJ2-3, the complete variable domain reads KAGVTQTPRYLIKTRGQQVTLSCSPISGHRSVSWYQQTPGQGLQFLFEYFSETQRNKGNFPGRFSGRQFSNSRSEMNVSTLELGDSALYLCASSTTTAVGTASTDTQYFGPGTRLTVL.

CDR3 loop: CASTKGLRGASTDTQYF. The CDR3 region has the DNA TGCGCCAGCACCAAAGGGCTGCGGGGGGCTAGCACAGATACGCAGTATTTT. This chain joins TRBV4-1 and TRBJ2-3, with 8 bases fitting TRBD2. Germline V lookup: CDR1 MGHRA, CDR2 YSYEKL. The CDR3 is 17 residues long. Unmatched junction bases numbered 12, after V lost 7 bases and J lost 0 bases.

The rearrangement links TRBV10-3 to TRBJ1-5; no firm D call. The germline CDR1 and CDR2 sequences are ENHRY and SYGVKD. The length of the CDR3 is 15 residues. V was pared by 6 bases and J by 2 bases, with 14 bases between. CDR3 in DNA: TGTGCCATCAGCCGGGATAGCGGGGGCAATCAGCCCCAGCATTTT. Translating gives CAISRDSGGNQPQHF.

The rearrangement uses TRBV28 and TRBJ2-1, with TRBD2 matching 12 bases. This CDR3 has 19 amino acids. Unmatched junction bases numbered 19, after V lost 6 bases and J lost 7 bases. Per the germline V gene, CDR1 is MDHEN and CDR2 is SYDVKM. The CDR3, as DNA: TGTGCCAGCAGGCCCCCGTGGGGGCTCGGACTAGCGGGACGGAATGAGCAGTTCTTC. Its protein product is CASRPPWGLGLAGRNEQFF.

The V gene is TRBV7-2, the J gene TRBJ2-3, with 11 bases identical to TRBD2. Germline V gene lookup returns CDR1 SGHTA and CDR2 FQGNSA. This CDR3 is built from 18 residues. Germline trimming cut 5 bases from V and 5 bases from J; bases unmatched to any gene: 15. CDR3: CASSPVWLAGGRGDTQYF. The DNA for the CDR3 is TGTGCCAGCAGCCCCGTCTGGCTAGCGGGGGGCCGGGGAGATACGCAGTATTTT.

The chain has TRBV7-2 and TRBJ1-1; the D gene is possibly TRBD1 (6 bases). CDR1 is SGHTA, CDR2 FQGNSA, per germline. This CDR3 is built from 13 residues. Trimming removed 5 bases at V and 1 base at J, with 8 bases between. The chain's CDR3 is CASSKGQNTEAFF. In nucleotides, the CDR3 is TGTGCCAGCAGCAAGGGACAGAACACTGAAGCTTTCTTT.

With respect to this clone: The same CDR3 can be traced to other DNA sequences in this sample. The genes are TRBV5-4 and TRBJ1-2; 10 positions agree with TRBD1. V dropped 4 bases and J dropped 8; count of bases not matched to a gene: 5. This CDR3 is 13 amino acids long. Germline V gene lookup returns CDR1 SGHNT and CDR2 YYREEE (reference sequence). The CDR3 DNA reads as TGTGCCAGCAGCCGGACAGGGGGGAGCGGCTACACCTTC. Translated, it gives CASSRTGGSGYTF.